This record looks at one T cell receptor beta chain sequence and its context. Its antigen is currently unknown. Here immunoSEQ multiplex PCR was the method, and the copy in TCRdb shows in-frame clones only, minus some. Among roughly 35,000 clones listed, approximately 90% were seen once. This specimen belongs to a study of STAT3 mutations in large granular lymphocyte leukemia. Looking at the study overall: Immunosuppressive therapy was given to more than half of T-LGLL patients. Study outcomes and limitations: In about 30% of the 18 patients, new TCR clonotypes emerged after therapy. Every T-LGLL patient had at least one immunodominant TCRbeta clonotype. No sample exists from the first appearance of each clone. Differing intervals and regimens complicate linking therapy response to clone burden.

Unmatched junction bases numbered 10, after V lost 3 bases and J lost 6 bases. The CDR3 contains 15 residues. Germline CDR1 ENHRY, CDR2 SYGVKD. This receptor was obtained from a human donor with T large granular lymphocyte leukemia. Some clones in this sample may be carry-over from other donors' samples. Sequencing was performed on PBMCs. The rearrangement links TRBV10-3 to TRBJ1-1; 7 nucleotides agree with TRBD1. The CDR3 protein is CAISETSGGWSEAFF. The CDR3 DNA follows: TGTGCCATCAGTGAAACGTCAGGGGGTTGGTCTGAAGCTTTCTTT.